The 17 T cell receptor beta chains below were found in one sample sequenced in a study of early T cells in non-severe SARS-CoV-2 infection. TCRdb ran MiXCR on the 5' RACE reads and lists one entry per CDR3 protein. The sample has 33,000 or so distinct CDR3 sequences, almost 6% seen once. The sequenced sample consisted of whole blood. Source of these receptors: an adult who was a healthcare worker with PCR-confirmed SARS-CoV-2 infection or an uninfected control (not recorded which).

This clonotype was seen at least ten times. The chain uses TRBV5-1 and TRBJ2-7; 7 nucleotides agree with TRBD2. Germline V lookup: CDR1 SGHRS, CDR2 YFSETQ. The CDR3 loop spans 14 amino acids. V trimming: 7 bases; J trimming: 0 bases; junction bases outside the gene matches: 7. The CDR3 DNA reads TGCGCCAGCGCCGGGACTACCGCCTCCTACGAGCAGTACTTC. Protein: CASAGTTASYEQYF.

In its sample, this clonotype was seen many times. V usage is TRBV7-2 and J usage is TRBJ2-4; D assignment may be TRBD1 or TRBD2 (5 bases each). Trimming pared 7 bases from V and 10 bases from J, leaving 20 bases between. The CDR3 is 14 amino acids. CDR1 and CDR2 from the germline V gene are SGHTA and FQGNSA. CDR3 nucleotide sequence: TGTGCCAGCACCCCGGGACCACCTAAAGGAATTCAGTACTTC. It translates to CASTPGPPKGIQYF.

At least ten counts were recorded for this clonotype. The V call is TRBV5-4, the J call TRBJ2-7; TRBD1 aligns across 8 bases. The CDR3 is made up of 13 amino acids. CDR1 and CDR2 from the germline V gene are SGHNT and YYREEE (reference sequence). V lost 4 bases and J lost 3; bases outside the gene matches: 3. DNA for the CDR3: TGTGCCAGCAGCGGACAGGGAAACTACGAGCAGTACTTC. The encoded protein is CASSGQGNYEQYF. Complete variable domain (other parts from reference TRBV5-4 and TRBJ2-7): ETGVTQSPTHLIKTRGQQVTLRCSSQSGHNTVSWYQQALGQGPQFIFQYYREEENGRGNFPPRFSGLQFPNYSSELNVNALELDDSALYLCASSGQGNYEQYFGPGTRLTVT.

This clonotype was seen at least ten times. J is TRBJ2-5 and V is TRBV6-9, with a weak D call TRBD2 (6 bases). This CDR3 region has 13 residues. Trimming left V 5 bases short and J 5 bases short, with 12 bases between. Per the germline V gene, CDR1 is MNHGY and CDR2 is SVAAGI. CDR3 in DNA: TGTGCCAGCAGTGCTAGCGCGACGGAGACCCAGTACTTC. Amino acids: CASSASATETQYF.

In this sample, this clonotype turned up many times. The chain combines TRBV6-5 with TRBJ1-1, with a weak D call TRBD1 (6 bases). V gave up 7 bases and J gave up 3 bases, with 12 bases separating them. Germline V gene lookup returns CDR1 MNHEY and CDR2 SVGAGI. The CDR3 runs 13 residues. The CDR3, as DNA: TGTGCCAGCACCACAAGGGGGGACACTGAAGCTTTCTTT. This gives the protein CASTTRGDTEAFF.

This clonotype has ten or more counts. This CDR3 reads CATANTAYEQYF. Written as DNA, the CDR3 is TGTGCCACCGCAAACACGGCCTACGAGCAGTACTTC. The rearrangement joins TRBV2 to TRBJ2-7; D uncertain. V lost 10 bases and J lost 2, with 12 bases in between. The CDR3 has 12 amino acids. Germline CDR1 is SNHLY and CDR2 is FYNNEI.

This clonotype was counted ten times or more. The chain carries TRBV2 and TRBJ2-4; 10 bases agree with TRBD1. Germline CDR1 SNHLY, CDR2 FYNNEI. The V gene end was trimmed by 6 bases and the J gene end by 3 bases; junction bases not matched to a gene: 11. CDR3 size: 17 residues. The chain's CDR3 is CASRAGQGKWVKNIQYF. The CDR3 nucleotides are TGTGCCAGCAGGGCGGGACAGGGGAAATGGGTCAAAAACATTCAGTACTTC. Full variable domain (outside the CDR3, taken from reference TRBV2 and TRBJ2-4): EPEVTQTPSHQVTQMGQEVILRCVPISNHLYFYWYRQILGQKVEFLVSFYNNEISEKSEIFDDQFSVERPDGSNFTLKIRSTKLEDSAMYFCASRAGQGKWVKNIQYFGAGTRLSVL.

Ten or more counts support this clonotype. The CDR3 nucleotides read TGTGCCAGCCGCGGCGGGGCTGAGGCTAATGAAAAACTGTTTTTT. Amino acid sequence: CASRGGAEANEKLFF. The chain is built from TRBV2 and TRBJ1-4, with D possibly being TRBD1 (5 bases). Germline-derived CDR1 and CDR2 are SNHLY and FYNNEI. V was shortened by 8 bases and J by 3 bases, with 16 bases between the two germline ends. The CDR3 covers 15 residues.

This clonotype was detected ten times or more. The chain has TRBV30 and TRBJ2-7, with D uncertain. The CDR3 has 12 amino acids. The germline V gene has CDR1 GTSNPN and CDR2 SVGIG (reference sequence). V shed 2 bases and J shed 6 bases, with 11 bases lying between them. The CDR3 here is CAWSPPAGEQYF. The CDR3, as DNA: TGTGCCTGGAGTCCCCCGGCCGGCGAGCAGTACTTC.

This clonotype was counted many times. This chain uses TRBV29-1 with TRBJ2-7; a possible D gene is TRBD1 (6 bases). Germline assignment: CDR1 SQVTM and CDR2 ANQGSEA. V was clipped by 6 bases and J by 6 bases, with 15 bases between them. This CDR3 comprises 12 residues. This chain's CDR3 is CSVRGNLLEQYF. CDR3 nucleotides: TGCAGCGTAAGGGGGAATTTGCTCGAGCAGTACTTC.

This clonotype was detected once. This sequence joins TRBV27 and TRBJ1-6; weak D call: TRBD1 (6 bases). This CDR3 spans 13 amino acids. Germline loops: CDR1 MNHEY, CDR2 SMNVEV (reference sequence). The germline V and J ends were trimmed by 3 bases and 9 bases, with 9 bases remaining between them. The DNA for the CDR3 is TGTGCCAGCAGTTTTACAGGGTTTTCACCCCTCCACTTT. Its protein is CASSFTGFSPLHF.

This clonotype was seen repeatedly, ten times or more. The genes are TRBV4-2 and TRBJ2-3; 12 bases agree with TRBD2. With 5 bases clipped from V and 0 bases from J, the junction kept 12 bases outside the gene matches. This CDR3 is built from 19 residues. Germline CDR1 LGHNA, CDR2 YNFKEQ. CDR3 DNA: TGTGCCAGCAGCGGCAGACTAGCGGGAGTGCCCTATAGCACAGATACGCAGTATTTT. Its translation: CASSGRLAGVPYSTDTQYF.

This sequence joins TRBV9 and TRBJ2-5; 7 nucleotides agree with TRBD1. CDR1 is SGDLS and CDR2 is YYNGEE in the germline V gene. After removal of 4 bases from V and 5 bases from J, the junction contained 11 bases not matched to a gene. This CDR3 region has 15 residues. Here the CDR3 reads CASSSGQAPGETQYF. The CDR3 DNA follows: TGTGCCAGCAGCTCCGGACAGGCCCCCGGGGAGACCCAGTACTTC.

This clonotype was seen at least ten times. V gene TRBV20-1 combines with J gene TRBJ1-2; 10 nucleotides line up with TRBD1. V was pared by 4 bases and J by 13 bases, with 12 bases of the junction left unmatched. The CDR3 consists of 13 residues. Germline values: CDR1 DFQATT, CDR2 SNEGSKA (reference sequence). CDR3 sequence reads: CSATNRTGGLCTF. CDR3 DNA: TGCAGTGCTACTAACCGGACAGGGGGACTTTGCACCTTC.

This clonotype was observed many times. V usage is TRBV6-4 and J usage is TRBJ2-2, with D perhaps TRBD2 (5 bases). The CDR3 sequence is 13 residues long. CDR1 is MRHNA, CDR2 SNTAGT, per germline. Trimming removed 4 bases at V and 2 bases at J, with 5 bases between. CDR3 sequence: CASSGTNTGELFF. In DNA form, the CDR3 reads TGTGCCAGCAGTGGGACTAACACCGGGGAGCTGTTTTTT.

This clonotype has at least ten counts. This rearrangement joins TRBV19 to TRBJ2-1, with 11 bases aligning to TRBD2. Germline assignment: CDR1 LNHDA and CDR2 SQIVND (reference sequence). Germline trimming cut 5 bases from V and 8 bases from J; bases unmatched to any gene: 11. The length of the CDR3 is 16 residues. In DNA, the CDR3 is TGTGCCAGTAGTCAAACTAGCGGGAGAACGATGGATGAGCAGTTCTTC. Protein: CASSQTSGRTMDEQFF.

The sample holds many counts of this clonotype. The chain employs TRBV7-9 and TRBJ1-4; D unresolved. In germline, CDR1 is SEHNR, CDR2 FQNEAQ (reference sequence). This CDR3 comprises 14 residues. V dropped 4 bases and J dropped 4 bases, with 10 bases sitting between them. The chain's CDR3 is CASSSDYINEKLFF. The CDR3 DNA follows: TGTGCCAGCAGCTCTGATTATATTAATGAAAAACTGTTTTTT.